This T cell receptor beta chain was identified in a study of shared clonotypes between healthy human individuals. Turning to the study itself: Those who served as donors were two women and three men between the ages of 18 and 49. For every donor, three CD4 naive, three CD4 memory, two CD8 naive and one CD8 memory plates were used.

Produced via immunoSEQ multiplex PCR; TCRdb's table is partial and in-frame only. Of about a million clones in the sample, 70% to 80% are singletons; the top ten hold roughly 0.9%. The CDR3 contains 14 residues. V lost 5 bases and J lost 3, with 14 bases in between. CDR1 SGHTA and CDR2 FQGNSA come from the germline V gene. The sample holds a few counts of this clone. Its antigen is not known. Regarding the study as a whole: Around 5% was the fraction of naive CD4 clonotypes found shared across four donors. Larger estimated richness was generally recorded for naive subsets relative to memory subsets.

The chain has TRBV7-2 and TRBJ2-7; either TRBD1 or TRBD2 may supply D (5 bases each). This clonotype was obtained from a man in his late teens or twenties in good health. Some clones in this sample may be carry-over from other donors' samples. The sequenced material came from memory CD4+ T cells from PBMCs. The subset here: CD45RA-negative fraction. This chain's CDR3 is CASSKTGTDYEQYF. In DNA form, the CDR3 reads TGTGCCAGCAGCAAGACCGGGACGGACTACGAGCAGTACTTC.